This T cell receptor (beta chain) was recovered during a study of blood T cell repertoires in COVID-19. Study-wide context: Italy, Spain and the United States were the sources of the convalescent and acute COVID-19 samples. T cells, B-cell-depleted T cells, or PBMCs provided the cDNA or gDNA that served as material.

The CDR3 runs to 14 residues. CDR1 SEHNR and CDR2 FQNEAQ come from the germline V gene (reference sequence). V dropped 1 base and J dropped 7 bases, with 11 bases sitting between them. Original handling: Reference gene primer amplification gave nucleated cell count estimates. Clones were read by immunoSEQ multiplex PCR, and TCRdb kept only the in-frame ones, dropping some. The DNA was the basis for D and trimming; V, J and clone size are from that table. The sample holds over 250,000 clones, approximately 85% seen once. This clone was recorded once. The sequenced sample consisted of peripheral blood. The chain employs TRBV7-9 and TRBJ1-5; possible D gene TRBD1, 6 bases. This TCR was recovered from a human donor in a cohort sampled during active COVID-19. Here the CDR3 reads CASSLDGRGQPQHF. In DNA, the CDR3 is TGTGCCAGCAGCTTAGACGGCAGGGGACAGCCCCAGCATTTT.